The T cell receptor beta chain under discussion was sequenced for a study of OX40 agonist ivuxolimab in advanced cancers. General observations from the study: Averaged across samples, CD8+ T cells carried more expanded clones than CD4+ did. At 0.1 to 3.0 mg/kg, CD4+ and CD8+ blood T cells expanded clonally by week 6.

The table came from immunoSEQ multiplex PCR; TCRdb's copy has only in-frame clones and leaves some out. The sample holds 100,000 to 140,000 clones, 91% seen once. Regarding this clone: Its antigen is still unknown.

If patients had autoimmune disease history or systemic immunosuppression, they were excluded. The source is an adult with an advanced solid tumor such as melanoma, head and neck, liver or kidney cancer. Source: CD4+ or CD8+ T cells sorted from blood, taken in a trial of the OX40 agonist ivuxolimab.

CDR3 DNA sequence: TGTGCCAGCAGGATACAGGTTTCCAACACAGATACGCAGTATTTT. This encodes CASRIQVSNTDTQYF. The chain recombines TRBV6-5 with TRBJ2-3, with a tentative D call TRBD1 (5 bases). Germline CDR1 is MNHEY and CDR2 is SVGAGI. This CDR3 has 15 residues. V was cut by 6 bases and J by 2 bases, with 15 bases left in between.